Listed below are T cell receptor beta chains from one sample, sequenced in a study of T-cell reconstitution after alpha-beta-depleted transplantation in children. TCRdb ran MiXCR on the PCR reads and lists one entry per CDR3 protein. The table includes nearly 350,000 distinct CDR3 sequences, roughly 17% detected once. The specimen comprised PBMCs, mostly from graft donor cells, sampled 360 days after TCRalphabeta/CD19-depleted stem cell transplant. The origin of the receptors is a male patient under 10 years old who had a stem cell transplant for acute lymphoblastic leukemia, so the T cells may come from the graft donor. CDR3s include the opening cysteine and the closing phenylalanine or tryptophan. Each record gives: clone size, CDR3 length, V gene, J gene, D gene, CDR3 DNA, CDR3 protein. A D gene is named only where the DNA matches it firmly. Size is stated for part of the rows, as once, few or many counts, or as a class when the clone is expanded.

clone size: few
CDR3 length: 14
V gene: TRBV29-1
J gene: TRBJ2-7
D gene: TRBD1
CDR3 DNA: TGCAGCGTTAATATCCGGGACAGGCCCTACGAGCAGTACTTC
CDR3 protein: CSVNIRDRPYEQYF

clone size: -
CDR3 length: 13
V gene: TRBV7-3
J gene: TRBJ2-1
D gene: TRBD1
CDR3 DNA: TGTGCCAGCAGCCGGACAGGTAGGGACGAGCAGTTCTTC
CDR3 protein: CASSRTGRDEQFF

clone size: many
CDR3 length: 12
V gene: TRBV29-1
J gene: TRBJ2-5
D gene: -
CDR3 DNA: TGCAGCGTTGGCAGTGTACAAGAGACCCAGTACTTC
CDR3 protein: CSVGSVQETQYF

clone size: -
CDR3 length: 14
V gene: TRBV2
J gene: TRBJ1-1
D gene: -
CDR3 DNA: TGTGCCAGCAGTGAAGGGCCAGCTAACACTGAAGCTTTCTTT
CDR3 protein: CASSEGPANTEAFF

clone size: few
CDR3 length: 11
V gene: TRBV7-9
J gene: TRBJ2-7
D gene: -
CDR3 DNA: TGTGCCAGCAGCTTAGAGGTCAGGTTGAACTTC
CDR3 protein: CASSLEVRLNF

clone size: -
CDR3 length: 14
V gene: TRBV2
J gene: TRBJ2-7
D gene: -
CDR3 DNA: TGTGCCAGCAGTAAACCAGGGAGCTCCTACGAGCAGTACTTC
CDR3 protein: CASSKPGSSYEQYF

clone size: few
CDR3 length: 16
V gene: TRBV7-9
J gene: TRBJ2-7
D gene: -
CDR3 DNA: TGTGCCAGCAGCTTAACGAGTGGACGGAGCTCCTACGAGCAGTACTTC
CDR3 protein: CASSLTSGRSSYEQYF

clone size: -
CDR3 length: 18
V gene: TRBV11-2
J gene: TRBJ1-5
D gene: TRBD1
CDR3 DNA: TGTGCCAGCAGCTTAGTGGTTAACTCCGGACAGGGCAATCAGCCCCAGCATTTT
CDR3 protein: CASSLVVNSGQGNQPQHF

clone size: -
CDR3 length: 12
V gene: TRBV3-1
J gene: TRBJ2-4
D gene: -
CDR3 DNA: TGTGCCAGCAGCCCTTCCCCTAACATTCAGTACTTC
CDR3 protein: CASSPSPNIQYF

clone size: many
CDR3 length: 13
V gene: TRBV19
J gene: TRBJ1-1
D gene: -
CDR3 DNA: TGTGCCAGTTGGCGCCCAGGTTGGAAGAAAGCTTTCTTT
CDR3 protein: CASWRPGWKKAFF

clone size: -
CDR3 length: 17
V gene: TRBV20-1
J gene: TRBJ2-1
D gene: -
CDR3 DNA: TGCAGTGCTAGAGACCCCACCGCACAGCCAATCTACAATGAGCAGTTCTTC
CDR3 protein: CSARDPTAQPIYNEQFF

clone size: -
CDR3 length: 13
V gene: TRBV13
J gene: TRBJ2-7
D gene: TRBD2
CDR3 DNA: TGTGCCAGCAGCTACGGACTAGCGGGAGGGCCACCCTTC
CDR3 protein: CASSYGLAGGPPF

clone size: many
CDR3 length: 14
V gene: TRBV29-1
J gene: TRBJ2-5
D gene: -
CDR3 DNA: TGCAGCGTTGGACCGGGACCGAGAGGGGAGACCCAGTACTTC
CDR3 protein: CSVGPGPRGETQYF

clone size: -
CDR3 length: 14
V gene: TRBV28
J gene: TRBJ2-7
D gene: TRBD2
CDR3 DNA: TGTGCCAGCAGGCCCTCTAGCGGAGACTACGAGCAGTACTTC
CDR3 protein: CASRPSSGDYEQYF

clone size: -
CDR3 length: 14
V gene: TRBV7-8
J gene: TRBJ2-4
D gene: -
CDR3 DNA: TGTGCCAGCAGCTTCGCCTTAGCCAAAAACATTCAGTACTTC
CDR3 protein: CASSFALAKNIQYF

clone size: -
CDR3 length: 14
V gene: TRBV28
J gene: TRBJ2-7
D gene: -
CDR3 DNA: TGTGCCAGCAGGAGGTCCCATAGCTCCTACGAGCAGTACTTC
CDR3 protein: CASRRSHSSYEQYF

clone size: -
CDR3 length: 14
V gene: TRBV20-1
J gene: TRBJ2-3
D gene: TRBD2
CDR3 DNA: TGCAGTGCTAGAGATCTGCGGGAGGGGGATACGCAGTATTTT
CDR3 protein: CSARDLREGDTQYF

clone size: -
CDR3 length: 14
V gene: TRBV7-8
J gene: TRBJ2-5
D gene: -
CDR3 DNA: TGTGCCAGCAGCCTCCGGACACCGCGAGAGACCCAGTACTTC
CDR3 protein: CASSLRTPRETQYF

clone size: -
CDR3 length: 16
V gene: TRBV6-5
J gene: TRBJ2-7
D gene: -
CDR3 DNA: TGTGCCAGCAGTTACGCTCGGACCGGATTCTCCTACGAGCAGTACTTC
CDR3 protein: CASSYARTGFSYEQYF